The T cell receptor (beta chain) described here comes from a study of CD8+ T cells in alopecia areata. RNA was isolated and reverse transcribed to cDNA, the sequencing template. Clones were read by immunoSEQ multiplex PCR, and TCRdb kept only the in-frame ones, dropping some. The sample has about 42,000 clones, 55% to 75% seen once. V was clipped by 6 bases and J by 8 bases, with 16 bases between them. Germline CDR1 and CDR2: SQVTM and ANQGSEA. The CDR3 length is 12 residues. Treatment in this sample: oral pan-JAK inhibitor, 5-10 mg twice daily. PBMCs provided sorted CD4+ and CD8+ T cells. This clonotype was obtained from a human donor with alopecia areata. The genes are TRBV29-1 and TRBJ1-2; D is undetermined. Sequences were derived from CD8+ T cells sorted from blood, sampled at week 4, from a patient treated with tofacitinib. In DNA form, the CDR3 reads TGCAGCGTCCCGAACGGAGTTTGGGGCTACACCTTC. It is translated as CSVPNGVWGYTF.